This T cell receptor beta chain emerged from a study of blood T cell repertoires in COVID-19. Assay: immunoSEQ multiplex PCR; the TCRdb copy retains only in-frame clones and omits some. This sample yields 150,000 to 200,000 clones, of which roughly 87% are seen a single time; roughly 1.2% belongs to the top ten. This clone was detected a few times. CDR1 is LNHDA and CDR2 is SQIVND in the germline V gene (reference sequence). The V gene lost 7 bases and the J gene lost 9 bases, with 19 bases spanning the gap. CDR3 length: 15 amino acids. This sequence was found in a human donor with acute COVID-19. The donor label of this sample is uncertain. Sequencing input: PBMCs or T cells enriched from blood (not recorded which). The chain combines TRBV19 with TRBJ1-6; TRBD1 might be the D (6 bases). CDR3 region: CASNPGQGVTSPLHF. The CDR3 coding sequence is TGTGCCAGTAACCCGGGACAAGGGGTGACTTCACCCCTCCACTTT.